One TCR beta chain is described in this entry. Antigen: not known. The data were taken from a study of vaccination and CD4 T cells after COVID-19. About the research overall: Post-COVID samples had a sampling time that fell a median approximately 93 days after diagnosis (range 35 to 161). Overlapping peptides covering the spike proteins of SARS-CoV-2, HCoV-NL63, HCoV-OC43 and HCoV-229E were added to stimulate cells. Regarding the study as a whole: The study found median SARS-CoV-2-reactive clonotypes rising from roughly 21 to 40, not significantly.

Treatment here: roughly 10-day PBMC culture with coronavirus spike peptide pools or control peptides (ViraFEST assay). The Oncomine TCR Beta short-read assay was what sequenced the DNA obtained from cultured CD4+ T cells. Genomic DNA was isolated from cultured CD4+ T cells. TCRdb reprocessed the PCR reads via MiXCR and lists one record per CDR3 protein. The repertoire holds around 21,000 distinct CDR3 sequences, with approximately 60% as singletons. This TCR derives from a human donor who had recovered from COVID-19. Sequenced material: CD4+ T cells from blood, cultured in vitro.

CDR3 DNA: TGTGCCAGCAGGACTAGCGGTGCAGATACGCAGTATTTT. It specifies CASRTSGADTQYF. The chain employs TRBV28 and TRBJ2-3; TRBD2 aligns across 9 bases. Per the germline V gene, CDR1 is MDHEN and CDR2 is SYDVKM. The CDR3 length is 13 residues. V shed 6 bases and J 4 bases; nucleotides not matched to a gene: 2.